This T cell receptor (beta chain) was found in a study of human T cells and chemical hapten exposure. The wider study: Once 0.01% DPC had been applied to the upper back by patch test, readings were taken at 6 days. Study outcomes and limitations: With regard to DPC sensitization, TCRs above 1 in 1000 frequency did not change.

TCRdb re-called the RACE reads through MiXCR, storing one row per CDR3 protein. Of 100,000 or so distinct CDR3 sequences detected, approximately 11% appear once; the ten largest clones hold 2.2%. Time point described: patch test 2, 6 weeks after DPC sensitization. As to treatment: therapeutic diphenylcyclopropenone sensitization with weekly scalp DPC. This clonotype showed up just a few times. The antigen remains undetermined. Germline V gives CDR1 MNHNY, CDR2 SVGAGI (reference sequence). This CDR3 has 10 residues. V gave up 7 bases and J gave up 1 base, with 1 base separating them. Material: whole blood, obtained in connection with sensitization to the hapten diphenylcyclopropenone (DPC). The clonotype comes from a man aged 40-55 years with alopecia areata. Some clones in this sample may be carry-over from other donors' samples. The V gene is TRBV6-6, the J gene TRBJ2-5; D call uncertain. CDR3 DNA sequence: TGTGCCAGCACCCAAGAGACCCAGTACTTC. This gives the protein CASTQETQYF.